The next 30 T cell receptor beta chains were all read from a single sample in a study of post-analysis software for immune sequencing data (dated by TCRdb to about 2015). Library generation was performed with PCR. TCRdb lists the instrument as Illumina HiSeq 2500. Unique molecular identifiers were incorporated into TCR beta cDNA libraries to reduce PCR and sequencing biases. Using fastp trimming at Q25 and MiXCR clonotype assembly, TCRdb reanalyzed the public sequencing data and kept in-frame beta chains. Entries are consolidated by CDR3 protein sequence, retaining the most common genes and DNA. A total of fewer than 550,000 distinct CDR3 sequences appear in this sample, roughly 34% of them only once. The biggest ten clones account for approximately 6% of the sample. Study-level results and caveats: Patients showed significantly higher frequencies than controls for a handful of TRBV segments, among them TRBV5-6, TRBV5-1 and TRBV20-1.

Their antigens remain unidentified. Sequencing was carried out using blood. The receptors here all came from a girl aged 2-17 years with multiple sclerosis.

This clonotype was seen a handful of times. This sequence joins TRBV5-1 and TRBJ1-2; no clear D gene. V lost 4 bases, J lost 7 bases, and 20 bases lay in between. Germline assignment: CDR1 SGHRS and CDR2 YFSETQ. The CDR3 is 15 amino acids. CDR3 bases: TGCGCCAGCAGCGACCCCCCACAAGGATCAAGTGGCTACACCTTC. Translation: CASSDPPQGSSGYTF. Based on the CDR3 plus reference TRBV5-1 and TRBJ1-2, the full variable domain is KAGVTQTPRYLIKTRGQQVTLSCSPISGHRSVSWYQQTPGQGLQFLFEYFSETQRNKGNFPGRFSGRQFSNSRSEMNVSTLELGDSALYLCASSDPPQGSSGYTFGSGTRLTVV.

This clonotype was observed a few times. The chain carries TRBV12-3 or TRBV12-4 and TRBJ1-6; 7 nucleotides line up with TRBD1. Trimming took 3 bases from V and 7 from J; bases not matched to a gene: 6. The CDR3 totals 15 residues. The CDR3, as DNA: TGTGCCAGCAGTTTCCGGACAGGAAGGAATTCACCCCTCCACTTT. Translated: CASSFRTGRNSPLHF.

In its sample, this clonotype was seen a few times. This rearrangement joins TRBV6-5 to TRBJ2-5; 10 nucleotides agree with TRBD2. Germline CDR1 and CDR2: MNHEY and SVGAGI. The CDR3 runs to 15 residues. J lost 5 bases, V lost 4 bases, and 7 bases had no gene match. The CDR3 loop is CASSSPGLARETQYF. The CDR3 DNA reads TGTGCCAGCAGTTCTCCGGGACTAGCGCGGGAGACCCAGTACTTC.

This clonotype was detected a few times. V gene TRBV3-1 combines with J gene TRBJ2-5; 11 nucleotides match TRBD2. CDR3 length: 16 amino acids. Germline CDR1 LGHDT, CDR2 YNNKEL (reference sequence). V was pared by 0 bases and J by 1 base, with 1 base of the junction left unmatched. CDR3 in DNA: TGTGCCAGCAGCCAAGAAGGGACTAGCGGCCAAGAGACCCAGTACTTC. Translated, it gives CASSQEGTSGQETQYF.

The chain recombines TRBV5-1 with TRBJ2-3; TRBD1 is a possible D gene (6 bases). Trimming removed 5 bases at V and 6 bases at J, with 16 bases between. Germline CDR1 is SGHRS and CDR2 is YFSETQ. This CDR3 spans 14 amino acids. The CDR3 here is CASRRWAGEDTQYF. Here the CDR3 DNA reads TGCGCCAGCAGGAGGTGGGCAGGGGAGGATACGCAGTATTTT.

This clonotype showed up just a few times. This chain joins TRBV11-2 and TRBJ2-7; no firm D call. The CDR3 extends over 13 amino acids. From germline, CDR1 is SGHAT and CDR2 FQNNGV. V was pared by 5 bases and J by 4 bases, with 12 bases between. CDR3 DNA: TGTGCCAGCAGCCCCAGCAACCCGTACGAGCAGTACTTC. Residues: CASSPSNPYEQYF.

J is TRBJ2-7 and V is TRBV28; possibly TRBD1 for D (5 bases). This CDR3 comprises 13 residues. Trimming cost V 3 bases and J 3 bases, with 9 bases left between them. The V gene's germline CDR1 is MDHEN and CDR2 SYDVKM. The chain's CDR3 is CASSFSDNYEQYF. The CDR3 coding sequence is TGTGCCAGCAGTTTCTCGGACAACTACGAGCAGTACTTC.

The V call is TRBV15, the J call TRBJ2-3; 7 bases are shared with TRBD1. CDR1 LNHNV and CDR2 YYDKDF come from the germline V gene (reference sequence). The CDR3 totals 14 residues. With V trimmed by 0 bases and J by 7 bases, 4 bases remained unmatched. Here the CDR3 reads CATSRDRGGHTQYF. CDR3 sequence (DNA): TGTGCCACCAGCAGAGATCGAGGGGGCCATACGCAGTATTTT. The whole variable domain, filled in from reference TRBV15 and TRBJ2-3, reads DAMVIQNPRYQVTQFGKPVTLSCSQTLNHNVMYWYQQKSSQAPKLLFHYYDKDFNNEADTPDNFQSRRPNTSFCFLDIRSPGLGDTAMYLCATSRDRGGHTQYFGPGTRLTVL.

This clonotype was counted between two and nine times. CDR3 sequence (DNA): TGTGCCAGCAGTTTCCCTGGGGGGGATGGCTACACCTTC. It codes for CASSFPGGDGYTF. The chain recombines TRBV28 with TRBJ1-2; D is possibly TRBD1 (5 bases). Germline values: CDR1 MDHEN, CDR2 SYDVKM. Trimming left V 3 bases short and J 6 bases short, with 11 bases between. This CDR3 has 13 amino acids.

The sample holds a few counts of this clonotype. The CDR3 protein is CASTQGGVGYNSPLHF. The CDR3 DNA is TGTGCCAGCACCCAAGGGGGGGTTGGCTATAATTCACCCCTCCACTTT. The chain employs TRBV2 and TRBJ1-6, with D tentatively TRBD1 (6 bases). The germline gives CDR1 SNHLY, CDR2 FYNNEI. The CDR3 runs 16 residues. V lost 7 bases, J lost 3 bases, and 16 bases lay in between.

A note on this clonotype: Relative to the germline gene, one junction end is altered; a read error may explain this. The CDR3, as DNA: TGCGCCAGCAACCTCAAGGGACAGGGCTCCAACAATGAGCAGTTCTTC. Protein: CASNLKGQGSNNEQFF. V gene TRBV5-1 combines with J gene TRBJ2-1; 9 bases are a match to TRBD1. Per the germline V gene, CDR1 is SGHRS and CDR2 is YFSETQ. The CDR3 totals 16 residues. The variable domain in full, completed from reference TRBV5-1 and TRBJ2-1, reads KAGVTQTPRYLIKTRGQQVTLSCSPISGHRSVSWYQQTPGQGLQFLFEYFSETQRNKGNFPGRFSGRQFSNSRSEMNVSTLELGDSALYLCASNLKGQGSNNEQFFGPGTRLTVL.

The chain joins TRBV20-1 to TRBJ1-2, with TRBD1 matching 7 bases. Looked up from germline, CDR1 is DFQATT and CDR2 is SNEGSKA (reference sequence). This CDR3 region has 14 residues. After removal of 1 base from V and 5 bases from J, the junction contained 7 bases not matched to a gene. CDR3 nucleotides: TGCAGTGCTAGAGTCGGGGACAGAGCATATGGCTACACCTTC. Translating gives CSARVGDRAYGYTF.

This clonotype has a single count. The gene calls are TRBV14 and TRBJ1-1; D perhaps matches TRBD1 (6 bases). Germline-derived CDR1 and CDR2 are SGHDN and FVKESK. The V end was cut by 4 bases, the J end by 11 bases, with 17 bases between. The CDR3 has 13 residues. The CDR3 coding sequence is TGTGCCAGCAGCCGACAGGACAGTCTGACGGCTTTCTTT. This encodes CASSRQDSLTAFF.

The CDR3 DNA is TGTGCCATCAGTGAGGGTGGCGGGCCCAGCTCCTACGAGCAGTACTTC. It encodes CAISEGGGPSSYEQYF. The J gene is TRBJ2-7, the V gene TRBV10-3; TRBD2 might be the D (5 bases). Trimming stripped 2 bases from V and 0 bases from J, with 14 bases between. CDR3 length: 16 residues. Germline lookup yields CDR1 ENHRY and CDR2 SYGVKD.

CDR3 sequence (DNA): TGTGCCAGCAGCCCAGGCCAGGGGGCGTACTACGAGCAGTACTTC. It codes for CASSPGQGAYYEQYF. This chain joins TRBV12-3 or TRBV12-4 and TRBJ2-7, with 8 bases aligning to TRBD1. This CDR3 region has 15 residues. J lost 3 bases, V lost 6 bases, and 10 bases had no gene match.

The chain recombines TRBV7-8 with TRBJ2-3, with TRBD1 as a possible D gene (6 bases). This CDR3 comprises 14 residues. V gave up 5 bases and J gave up 2 bases, with 11 bases separating them. Germline V CDR1 and CDR2: SGHVS, FQNEAQ. CDR3 in amino acids: CASSAEGVTDTQYF. The CDR3 region has the DNA TGTGCCAGCAGCGCAGAGGGGGTCACAGATACGCAGTATTTT.

This clonotype was detected many times. The chain uses TRBV20-1 and TRBJ2-7, with D perhaps matching TRBD1 (6 bases). The germline V gene encodes CDR1 DFQATT and CDR2 SNEGSKA (reference sequence). The CDR3 totals 14 residues. V was clipped by 0 bases and J by 2 bases, with 11 bases between them. CDR3 residues: CSARDGRTAYEQYF. The CDR3, as DNA: TGCAGTGCTAGAGACGGTAGGACAGCCTACGAGCAGTACTTC.

In its sample, this clonotype was seen a few times. The J gene is TRBJ2-1, the V gene TRBV7-2; 10 nucleotides agree with TRBD2. This CDR3 comprises 15 residues. V gave up 5 bases and J gave up 9 bases; unmatched junction bases: 10. Germline-derived CDR1 and CDR2 are SGHTA and FQGNSA. The CDR3: CASSVSGGTRGEQFF. CDR3 DNA: TGTGCCAGCAGCGTTAGCGGGGGGACGAGGGGTGAGCAGTTCTTC.

To note about this clonotype: This may be a read error, as it is one base from a much larger clone. The gene calls are TRBV20-1 and TRBJ2-4; 9 bases fit TRBD2. Germline trimming cut 1 base from V and 13 bases from J; bases unmatched to any gene: 14. The CDR3 sequence is 15 residues long. Germline V gene data show CDR1 as DFQATT and CDR2 as SNEGSKA (reference sequence). CDR3 nucleotide sequence: TGCAGTGCTAGAGCGAGCGGGGGGCCTTACAATGAGCAGTACTTC. It translates to CSARASGGPYNEQYF.

This rearrangement joins TRBV29-1 to TRBJ2-7; 7 bases are shared with TRBD2. Looked up from germline, CDR1 is SQVTM and CDR2 is ANQGSEA. The CDR3 is 14 amino acids. The V gene end was trimmed by 6 bases and the J gene end by 3 bases; junction bases not matched to a gene: 11. CDR3 coding DNA: TGCAGCGTGGGAGGGACCAAAGGGAGCTACGAGCAGTACTTC. This translates into CSVGGTKGSYEQYF.

The chain has TRBV28 and TRBJ2-5; 12 bases line up with TRBD2. Germline V gene data show CDR1 as MDHEN and CDR2 as SYDVKM. J lost 5 bases, V lost 4 bases, and 2 bases had no gene match. CDR3 length: 14 residues. This CDR3 reads CASSWTSGAETQYF. In DNA, the CDR3 is TGTGCCAGCAGTTGGACTAGCGGGGCTGAGACCCAGTACTTC. The complete variable domain, with remaining parts taken from reference TRBV28 and TRBJ2-5, reads DVKVTQSSRYLVKRTGEKVFLECVQDMDHENMFWYRQDPGLGLRLIYFSYDVKMKEKGDIPEGYSVSREKKERFSLILESASTNQTSMYLCASSWTSGAETQYFGPGTRLLVL.

V is TRBV18 and J is TRBJ1-1, with TRBD1 matching over 7 bases. Germline values: CDR1 KGHSH, CDR2 LQKENI. The trim removed 10 bases at V and 0 bases at J, leaving 5 bases unmatched. The CDR3 runs to 13 residues. CDR3 region: CATRGQMNTEAFF. In DNA form, the CDR3 reads TGTGCCACCCGGGGACAGATGAACACTGAAGCTTTCTTT.

This clonotype was picked up a small number of times. This CDR3 reads CASSLARMQETQYF. CDR3 bases: TGTGCCAGCAGCTTAGCTAGGATGCAAGAGACCCAGTACTTC. V is TRBV13 and J is TRBJ2-5; no clear D gene. V was shortened by 1 base and J by 2 bases, with 8 bases between the two germline ends. Germline loops: CDR1 PRHDT, CDR2 FYEKMQ (reference sequence). This CDR3 is built from 14 residues.

The rearrangement uses TRBV6-6 and TRBJ2-7; D perhaps matches TRBD2 (6 bases). This CDR3 has 13 amino acids. Germline lookup yields CDR1 MNHNY and CDR2 SVGAGI (reference sequence). V dropped 8 bases and J dropped 0 bases, with 11 bases sitting between them. CDR3 protein: CASGGRSSYEQYF. For the CDR3, the DNA is TGTGCCAGCGGGGGGAGGAGCTCCTACGAGCAGTACTTC.

The chain couples TRBV7-2 to TRBJ2-7; D is perhaps TRBD1 or TRBD2 (5 bases each). CDR1 and CDR2 (germline): SGHTA, FQGNSA. This CDR3 spans 13 amino acids. Trimming pared 0 bases from V and 6 bases from J, leaving 9 bases between. CDR3 coding DNA: TGTGCCAGCAGCTTAGCAGAGGGGTTCGAGCAGTACTTC. Protein: CASSLAEGFEQYF.

This sequence joins TRBV11-2 and TRBJ1-2, with 9 positions matching TRBD1. The CDR3 has 16 amino acids. V gave up 5 bases and J gave up 8 bases; unmatched junction bases: 15. Germline loops: CDR1 SGHAT, CDR2 FQNNGV. The CDR3 nucleotides are TGTGCCAGCAGCACCCCGAGACGGGACAGGGCATGGGGCTACACCTTC. Protein product: CASSTPRRDRAWGYTF.

This clonotype was observed a few times. This chain uses TRBV7-2 with TRBJ2-7; D is uncertain. Per the germline V gene, CDR1 is SGHTA and CDR2 is FQGNSA. V lost 1 base and J lost 3, with 13 bases in between. CDR3 length equals 15 residues. This chain's CDR3 is CASSLEQNLVYEQYF. The CDR3 DNA reads TGTGCCAGCAGCTTAGAGCAGAACTTGGTCTACGAGCAGTACTTC.

This clonotype was counted a few times. CDR3 sequence reads: CASSQEIISRETQYF. The CDR3 DNA reads TGTGCCAGCAGCCAAGAGATCATCTCCAGGGAGACCCAGTACTTC. The V and J genes are TRBV3-1 and TRBJ2-5; unclear D gene. The CDR3 runs 15 residues. V was pared by 0 bases and J by 5 bases, with 13 bases between. Germline values: CDR1 LGHDT, CDR2 YNNKEL (reference sequence).

This clonotype was counted a few times. The chain couples TRBV18 to TRBJ2-6, with no clear D. Trimming left V 3 bases short and J 4 bases short, with 7 bases between. CDR1 is KGHSH and CDR2 is LQKENI in the germline V gene. The CDR3 covers 14 residues. Here the CDR3 DNA reads TGTGCCAGCTCACCCCAGAAGGGGGCCAACGTCCTGACTTTC. Its protein is CASSPQKGANVLTF.

The rearrangement joins TRBV7-2 to TRBJ2-1, with 12 bases that match TRBD2. The CDR3 extends over 15 amino acids. V trimming: 4 bases; J trimming: 6 bases; junction bases outside the gene matches: 4. Germline V gene lookup returns CDR1 SGHTA and CDR2 FQGNSA. The CDR3 here is CASSYGLAGSNEQFF. In DNA, the CDR3 is TGTGCCAGCAGCTACGGACTAGCGGGGTCCAATGAGCAGTTCTTC.